These 24 T cell receptor beta chains originate from one sample sequenced in a study of CD8 T cells in ankylosing spondylitis. TCRdb used MiXCR to reprocess the 5' RACE reads, holding one entry per CDR3 protein. Here the sample spans under 300,000 distinct CDR3 sequences, about 11% being singletons. Sequencing was done on a sample of blood, either unsorted or a sorted T cell fraction (not recorded which). Source of these receptors: a male donor with ankylosing spondylitis or in good health (not recorded which).

The J gene is TRBJ1-4, the V gene TRBV3-1; the D is unclear. CDR1 and CDR2 from the germline V gene are LGHDT and YNNKEL (reference sequence). V was shortened by 1 base and J by 8 bases, with 26 bases between the two germline ends. The CDR3 loop spans 19 amino acids. The CDR3 loop reads CASSQGPPRYRGSGEKLFF. For the CDR3, the DNA is TGTGCCAGCAGCCAAGGACCGCCAAGATATAGAGGGTCGGGAGAAAAACTGTTTTTT.

Many counts were recorded for this clonotype. The chain joins TRBV20-1 to TRBJ1-1; D may be TRBD1 (6 bases). The germline V gene has CDR1 DFQATT and CDR2 SNEGSKA (reference sequence). V lost 5 bases and J lost 4, with 17 bases in between. The CDR3 is 14 amino acids. CDR3 amino acids: CSAQLGGGPTEAFF. The CDR3 nucleotides are TGCAGTGCTCAGCTAGGGGGTGGCCCCACTGAAGCTTTCTTT.

This chain connects TRBV5-8 to TRBJ1-4; maybe TRBD1 (6 bases). V lost 0 bases and J lost 4, with 10 bases in between. The germline gives CDR1 SGHTS, CDR2 YDEGEE. The CDR3 totals 15 residues. This CDR3 reads CASSLVGAYNEKLFF. As DNA, the CDR3 is TGTGCCAGCAGCTTGGTGGGGGCCTATAATGAAAAACTGTTTTTT.

There are a few counts of this clonotype. V is TRBV7-9 and J is TRBJ1-5; tentatively, D is TRBD1 (5 bases). The V and J ends lost 5 bases and 5 bases respectively, with 13 bases between them. CDR1 and CDR2 from the germline V gene are SEHNR and FQNEAQ (reference sequence). CDR3 length equals 14 residues. CDR3 sequence reads: CASSPHLGDQPQHF. The CDR3 coding sequence is TGTGCCAGCAGCCCACATTTGGGGGATCAGCCCCAGCATTTT.

This clonotype occurred many times. V gene TRBV3-1 combines with J gene TRBJ2-5, with TRBD2 matching 12 bases. Losses at the gene ends were 2 bases for V and 5 bases for J; bases not matched to a gene: 3. The length of the CDR3 is 15 residues. From germline, CDR1 is LGHDT and CDR2 YNNKEL (reference sequence). The CDR3 loop is CASSQKTSGGETQYF. Here the CDR3 DNA reads TGTGCCAGCAGCCAAAAGACTAGCGGGGGCGAGACCCAGTACTTC.

The sample holds many counts of this clonotype. V and J are TRBV20-1 and TRBJ2-3, with 7 bases aligning to TRBD1. CDR3 size: 13 residues. Germline CDR1 DFQATT, CDR2 SNEGSKA (reference sequence). With 2 bases clipped from V and 2 bases from J, the junction kept 1 base outside the gene matches. In DNA form, the CDR3 reads TGCAGTGCTAGAACAGGGGTCACAGATACGCAGTATTTT. This gives the protein CSARTGVTDTQYF.

This clonotype showed up many times. The gene calls are TRBV6-2 or TRBV6-3 and TRBJ2-1; TRBD2 aligns across 7 bases. Unmatched junction bases numbered 14, after V lost 10 bases and J lost 5 bases. The CDR3 is 15 residues long. In germline, CDR1 is MNHEY, CDR2 SVGEGT. The CDR3 spells CATGGAVFLDNEQFF. CDR3 DNA: TGTGCCACGGGGGGAGCGGTCTTCCTCGACAATGAGCAGTTCTTC.

This clonotype was observed many times. This chain connects TRBV6-1 to TRBJ1-3; D is unclear. V was trimmed by 5 bases and J by 0 bases, leaving 8 bases between them. The V gene's germline CDR1 is MNHNS and CDR2 SASEGT. This CDR3 comprises 14 residues. This chain's CDR3 is CASSPSGSGNTIYF. The CDR3 nucleotides read TGTGCCAGCAGTCCCAGCGGCTCTGGAAACACCATATATTTT.

The rearrangement links TRBV14 to TRBJ2-1; tentatively, D is TRBD2 (5 bases). This CDR3 spans 14 amino acids. In germline, CDR1 is SGHDN, CDR2 FVKESK. The V and J ends lost 0 bases and 10 bases respectively, with 13 bases between them. The CDR3 protein is CASSQEWVSGEQFF. CDR3 DNA sequence: TGTGCCAGCAGCCAAGAATGGGTCTCGGGGGAGCAGTTCTTC.

This clonotype was seen repeatedly, ten times or more. The V gene is TRBV5-1, the J gene TRBJ1-1, with D uncertain. The CDR3 covers 14 residues. Germline V lookup: CDR1 SGHRS, CDR2 YFSETQ. V shed 3 bases and J shed 0 bases, with 9 bases lying between them. The CDR3 reads CASSSTELNTEAFF. The CDR3 nucleotides are TGCGCCAGCAGCTCCACAGAATTGAACACTGAAGCTTTCTTT.

There are a few counts of this clonotype. The gene calls are TRBV7-2 and TRBJ2-1; 13 bases fit TRBD2. The V segment lost 0 bases and the J segment 6 bases; nucleotides outside the gene matches: 2. This CDR3 is 16 amino acids long. Looked up from germline, CDR1 is SGHTA and CDR2 is FQGNSA. The CDR3 here is CASSLAGTSGINEQFF. The CDR3 DNA reads as TGTGCCAGCAGCTTAGCCGGGACTAGCGGGATCAATGAGCAGTTCTTC.

The gene calls are TRBV12-5 and TRBJ2-1; D possibly uses TRBD1 or TRBD2 (5 bases each). Looked up from germline, CDR1 is LGHNT and CDR2 is FRNRAP. Trimming removed 2 bases from V and 2 bases from J, with 10 bases in between. The CDR3 totals 15 residues. The CDR3 sequence is CASGLRGAAYNEQFF. The CDR3, as DNA: TGTGCTAGTGGTTTGAGGGGAGCGGCCTACAATGAGCAGTTCTTC.

This clonotype occurred many times. The V gene is TRBV30, the J gene TRBJ1-1, with 9 bases fitting TRBD1. This CDR3 spans 13 amino acids. Germline CDR1 GTSNPN, CDR2 SVGIG (reference sequence). V lost 5 bases, J lost 4 bases, and 5 bases stayed unmatched. CDR3 region: CAWFRQGGTEAFF. The CDR3 nucleotides read TGTGCCTGGTTTAGACAGGGGGGCACTGAAGCTTTCTTT.

Worth noting for this clonotype: A much larger clone differs from this one at a single base, so this may be a read error. The gene calls are TRBV10-1 and TRBJ1-1; the D gene is possibly TRBD1 (6 bases). Germline V gene lookup returns CDR1 WNHNN and CDR2 SYGVQD (reference sequence). This CDR3 has 15 amino acids. V dropped 3 bases and J dropped 4 bases, with 15 bases sitting between them. The CDR3 spells CASSEGGAGATEAFF. Here the CDR3 DNA reads TGCGCCAGCAGTGAAGGGGGGGCCGGGGCCACTGAAGCTTTCTTT.

This clonotype appeared a few times. J is TRBJ1-6 and V is TRBV12-3 or TRBV12-4, with a tentative D call TRBD1 (5 bases). The CDR3 runs to 14 residues. Trimming left V 3 bases short and J 9 bases short, with 12 bases between. CDR3 residues: CASSFGTGGSPLHF. The CDR3 region has the DNA TGTGCCAGCAGTTTCGGAACCGGGGGTTCACCCCTCCACTTT.

This clonotype occurred many times. For the CDR3, the DNA is TGTGCCAGCAGCCAAATGGCGGGAACCTACAATGAGCAGTTCTTC. Protein: CASSQMAGTYNEQFF. This rearrangement joins TRBV14 to TRBJ2-1, with D possibly matching TRBD2 (6 bases). The V end was cut by 2 bases, the J end by 2 bases, with 10 bases between. Looked up from germline, CDR1 is SGHDN and CDR2 is FVKESK. This CDR3 has 15 residues.

The chain links TRBV7-2 to TRBJ1-5; D is undetermined. Trimming left V 5 bases short and J 0 bases short, with 11 bases between. This CDR3 region has 15 residues. Germline V CDR1 and CDR2: SGHTA, FQGNSA. The DNA of the CDR3 is TGTGCCAGCAGCCCCGGACTTTATAGCAATCAGCCCCAGCATTTT. Amino acid sequence: CASSPGLYSNQPQHF.

This clonotype was observed at least ten times. V and J are TRBV30 and TRBJ2-3; no firm D call. CDR3 length: 13 amino acids. Germline V gene lookup returns CDR1 GTSNPN and CDR2 SVGIG (reference sequence). Trimming pared 1 base from V and 3 bases from J, leaving 8 bases between. As DNA, the CDR3 is TGTGCCTGGAGTGAGGAAGTGACAGATACGCAGTATTTT. Protein: CAWSEEVTDTQYF.

In regard to this clonotype: This may stem from a read error, because a much larger clone lies one nucleotide away. The CDR3 nucleotides are TGCAGTGCTAGTTTGGTAACAGGGGAGGGCCAAGAGGCTCAGTACTTC. Translated: CSASLVTGEGQEAQYF. The rearrangement joins TRBV20-1 to TRBJ2-5; either TRBD1 or TRBD2 may supply D (7 bases each). Trimming shortened V by 3 bases and J by 11 bases, and 28 bases separated the two germline ends. Germline V gives CDR1 DFQATT, CDR2 SNEGSKA (reference sequence). The CDR3 runs to 16 residues.

Comments on this clonotype: An end of the junction does not agree with germline; a read error may underlie this. The rearrangement joins TRBV18 to TRBJ2-3; D might be TRBD1 (6 bases). Germline V gene lookup returns CDR1 KGHSH and CDR2 LQKENI. The CDR3 length is 15 residues. CDR3 loop: CTSSPYGQSTDTQYF. The CDR3 nucleotides read TGTACCAGCTCACCCTATGGACAGAGCACAGATACGCAGTATTTT.

The V call is TRBV27, the J call TRBJ2-7; perhaps TRBD1 as D (5 bases). The CDR3 covers 17 residues. Looked up from germline, CDR1 is MNHEY and CDR2 is SMNVEV (reference sequence). Trimming removed 5 bases at V and 3 bases at J, with 23 bases between. The CDR3 DNA is TGTGCCAGCAGTCCTTATATTAGTCAGGGAAACTACTACGAGCAGTACTTC. Protein sequence: CASSPYISQGNYYEQYF.

This clonotype was picked up a small number of times. The V and J genes are TRBV18 and TRBJ2-7; TRBD1 is a possible D gene (8 bases). V was cut by 0 bases and J by 7 bases, with 19 bases left in between. Germline V gene data show CDR1 as KGHSH and CDR2 as LQKENI. The CDR3 totals 16 residues. CDR3 DNA: TGTGCCAGCTCACCACCCCAGGGACTAACAGGGGGAGAGCAGTACTTC. It yields the protein CASSPPQGLTGGEQYF. The whole variable domain, remainder taken from reference TRBV18 and TRBJ2-7, is NAGVMQNPRHLVRRRGQEARLRCSPMKGHSHVYWYRQLPEEGLKFMVYLQKENIIDESGMPKERFSAEFPKEGPSILRIQQVVRGDSAAYFCASSPPQGLTGGEQYFGPGTRLTVT.

The table lists this clonotype with many counts. This chain uses TRBV30 with TRBJ2-1, with 8 nucleotides matching TRBD1. Per the germline V gene, CDR1 is GTSNPN and CDR2 is SVGIG (reference sequence). Trimming took 2 bases from V and 3 from J; bases not matched to a gene: 3. The CDR3 spans 14 residues. The CDR3 region is CAWSYGTGYNEQFF. The CDR3 DNA reads TGTGCCTGGAGTTACGGGACAGGCTACAATGAGCAGTTCTTC.

This clonotype was seen repeatedly, ten times or more. This sequence joins TRBV7-2 and TRBJ2-7, with D tentatively TRBD2 (5 bases). V was shortened by 5 bases and J by 6 bases, with 14 bases between the two germline ends. Looked up from germline, CDR1 is SGHTA and CDR2 is FQGNSA. CDR3 length equals 13 residues. The CDR3 here is CASSLRTSSEQYF. The CDR3 DNA reads TGTGCCAGCAGCCTTCGGACTTCTTCCGAGCAGTACTTC. Full variable domain (remainder filled in from reference TRBV7-2 and TRBJ2-7): GAGVSQSPSNKVTEKGKDVELRCDPISGHTALYWYRQSLGQGLEFLIYFQGNSAPDKSGLPSDRFSAERTGGSVSTLTIQRTQQEDSAVYLCASSLRTSSEQYFGPGTRLTVT.